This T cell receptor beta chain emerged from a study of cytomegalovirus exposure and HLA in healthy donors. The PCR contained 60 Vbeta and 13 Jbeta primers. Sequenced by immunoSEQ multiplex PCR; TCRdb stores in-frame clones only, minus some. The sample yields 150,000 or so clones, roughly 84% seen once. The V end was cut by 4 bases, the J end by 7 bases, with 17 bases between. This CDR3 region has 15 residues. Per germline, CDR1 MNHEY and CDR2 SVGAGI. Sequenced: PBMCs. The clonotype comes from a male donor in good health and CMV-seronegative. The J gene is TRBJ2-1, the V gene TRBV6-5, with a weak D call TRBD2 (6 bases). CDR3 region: CASSLPGVSLNEQFF. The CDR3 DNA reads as TGTGCCAGCAGTTTACCGGGGGTATCCTTGAATGAGCAGTTCTTC.